This TCR beta chain was captured in a study of cytomegalovirus exposure and HLA in healthy donors. Study conclusions and caveats: It was reported in a later analysis that an Asian-associated ancestry cluster showed fewer N-insertions than the roughly 670-donor mean. Productive status was seen about 90% or about 30% of the time for most TCR beta V segments in an earlier analysis. Among the most significant clusters, several appeared linked to common viral pathogens in a later analysis.

The CDR3 runs to 14 residues. Germline assignment: CDR1 SNHLY and CDR2 FYNNEI. V was cut by 2 bases and J by 4 bases, with 11 bases left in between. PCR employed 60 Vbeta and 13 Jbeta primers. Some clones are missing from TCRdb's copy, which holds only in-frame ones; the method was immunoSEQ multiplex PCR. In the table there are some 130,000 clones, 75% to 85% of which are singletons. In regard to this clone: Antigen unknown.

Material for sequencing was PBMCs. The rearrangement joins TRBV2 to TRBJ1-2; D possibly corresponds to TRBD1 (6 bases). The TCR comes from a male donor in good health and CMV-seronegative. CDR3 in amino acids: CASSEQGGSYGYTF. CDR3 DNA: TGTGCCAGCAGTGAACAAGGGGGAAGCTATGGCTACACCTTC.